This record covers a single T cell receptor (beta chain). What it binds is not known. Both 60 Vbeta primers and 13 Jbeta primers went into the PCR. Using immunoSEQ multiplex PCR, the repertoire was profiled, and TCRdb retains in-frame clones only, with some absent. The sample lists under 200,000 clones; around 79% were seen once. Trimming shortened V by 3 bases and J by 4 bases, and 14 bases separated the two germline ends. The germline V gene encodes CDR1 SGHKS and CDR2 YYEKEE (reference sequence). The CDR3 totals 15 residues. The data were obtained in a study of cytomegalovirus exposure and HLA in healthy donors. Study-wide results and limits: A prior analysis recorded that most TCR beta V segments were productive about 90% or about 30% of the time. Later analysis identified several of the most significant clusters that appeared linked to common viral pathogens.

This sequence was found in a man aged 50 or older in good health and CMV-seropositive. The rearrangement links TRBV5-5 to TRBJ1-5; D is unclear. Material: PBMCs. The chain's CDR3 is CASSSDVRANQPQHF. CDR3 bases: TGTGCCAGCAGCTCGGACGTGCGGGCAAATCAGCCCCAGCATTTT. Using reference TRBV5-5 and TRBJ1-5 for the parts outside the CDR3, the full variable domain is DAGVTQSPTHLIKTRGQQVTLRCSPISGHKSVSWYQQVLGQGPQFIFQYYEKEERGRGNFPDRFSARQFPNYSSELNVNALLLGDSALYLCASSSDVRANQPQHFGDGTRLSIL.